This TCR beta chain emerged from a study of T cell responses to AZD1222 COVID-19 vaccine. Libraries were prepared by immunoSEQ multiplex PCR; TCRdb keeps only in-frame clonotypes and omits some of them. This table has about 160,000 clones, 92% appearing once. CDR3 length equals 18 residues. Trimming took 1 base from V and 0 from J, leaving 16 bases between them. Germline CDR1 reads LNHNV; CDR2 reads YYDKDF (reference sequence). The rearrangement links TRBV15 to TRBJ1-5; D is ambiguous. The material was peripheral blood, obtained 28 days after the second AZD1222 dose. The source is an adult who received the AZD1222 COVID-19 vaccine. In DNA, the CDR3 is TGTGCCACCAGCAGAGCTTGGGGTGTACGTTATAGCAATCAGCCCCAGCATTTT. Its translation is CATSRAWGVRYSNQPQHF.